The clone carrying this T cell receptor (beta chain) was found a few times. These data come from a study of early T cells in non-severe SARS-CoV-2 infection. In TCRdb, the 5' RACE reads were re-called with MiXCR into one record per CDR3 protein. There are over 95,000 distinct CDR3 sequences in the sample; roughly 17% occur only once, and about 1.3% lies in the top ten. Germline CDR1 MNHEY, CDR2 SVGEGT. The V and J ends lost 4 bases and 10 bases respectively, with 17 bases between them. The CDR3 runs to 14 residues. Sequencing input: whole blood. V and J are TRBV6-2 or TRBV6-3 and TRBJ2-1, with D unclear. This clonotype was obtained from an adult who was a healthcare worker with PCR-confirmed SARS-CoV-2 infection or an uninfected control (not recorded which). The CDR3 region has the DNA TGTGCCAGCAGTTCGGTGGCTTTAAGAAGGGAGCAGTTCTTC. The encoded protein is CASSSVALRREQFF.